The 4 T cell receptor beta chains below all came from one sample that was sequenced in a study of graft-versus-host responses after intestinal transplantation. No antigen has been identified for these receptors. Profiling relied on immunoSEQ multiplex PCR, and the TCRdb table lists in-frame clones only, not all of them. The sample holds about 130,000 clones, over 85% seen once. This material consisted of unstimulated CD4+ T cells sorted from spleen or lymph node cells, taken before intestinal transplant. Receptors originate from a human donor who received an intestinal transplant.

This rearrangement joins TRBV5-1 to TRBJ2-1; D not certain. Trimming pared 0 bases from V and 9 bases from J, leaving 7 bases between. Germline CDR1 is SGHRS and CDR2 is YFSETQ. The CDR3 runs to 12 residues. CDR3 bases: TGCGCCAGCAGCTTGGAAGGGATTGAGCAGTTCTTC. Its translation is CASSLEGIEQFF. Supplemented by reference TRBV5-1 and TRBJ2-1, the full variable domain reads KAGVTQTPRYLIKTRGQQVTLSCSPISGHRSVSWYQQTPGQGLQFLFEYFSETQRNKGNFPGRFSGRQFSNSRSEMNVSTLELGDSALYLCASSLEGIEQFFGPGTRLTVL.

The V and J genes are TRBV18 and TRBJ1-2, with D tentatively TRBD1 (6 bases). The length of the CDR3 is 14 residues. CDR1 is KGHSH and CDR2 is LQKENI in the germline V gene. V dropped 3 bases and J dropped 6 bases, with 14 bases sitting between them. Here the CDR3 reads CASSPLEEGDGYTF. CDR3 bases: TGTGCCAGCTCACCCCTGGAGGAGGGGGATGGCTACACCTTC.

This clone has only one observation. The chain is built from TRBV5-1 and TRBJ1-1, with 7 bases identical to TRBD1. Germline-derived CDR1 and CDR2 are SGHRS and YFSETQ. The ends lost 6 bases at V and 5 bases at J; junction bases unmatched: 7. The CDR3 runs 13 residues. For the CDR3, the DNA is TGCGCCAGCAAAAAGGGGGCGGATACTGAAGCTTTCTTT. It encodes CASKKGADTEAFF.

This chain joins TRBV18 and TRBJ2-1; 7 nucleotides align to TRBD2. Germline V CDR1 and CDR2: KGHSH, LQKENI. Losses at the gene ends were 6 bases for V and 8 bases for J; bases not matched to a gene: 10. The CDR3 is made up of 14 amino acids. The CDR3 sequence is CASSGKTSFYEQFF. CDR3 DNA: TGTGCCAGCTCGGGCAAGACTAGCTTCTATGAGCAGTTCTTC.